There are a few counts of the clone carrying this TCR beta chain. This sample is part of a study of tumor and adjacent non-tumor tissue in lung cancer. RNA was extracted from bulk tissue without any cell sorting. The library came from three nested PCR rounds adapted from ARM-PCR protocols. MiXCR, applied by TCRdb to the multiplex PCR reads, yields one record per CDR3 protein. The sample records 220,000 or so distinct CDR3 sequences, over 55% being singletons. Specimen: lung tumor tissue. This receptor was obtained from a man aged 55 to 70 with non-small cell lung cancer.

CDR3 nucleotide sequence: TGCAGTGCCAAGGACAGGGGTGAATACGAGCAGTACTTC. Amino acids: CSAKDRGEYEQYF. The chain joins TRBV20-1 to TRBJ2-7; TRBD1 aligns across 9 bases. The CDR3 length is 13 residues. Germline V gene sequence: CDR1 DFQATT, CDR2 SNEGSKA (reference sequence). After removal of 6 bases from V and 4 bases from J, the junction contained 7 bases not matched to a gene.